This entry lists 12 T cell receptor beta chains sequenced from one sample in a study of OX40 agonist ivuxolimab in advanced cancers. Libraries were prepared by immunoSEQ multiplex PCR; TCRdb keeps only in-frame clonotypes and omits some of them. The data hold 75,000 to 100,000 clones, with around 87% observed a single time. Here the sequenced sample was CD4+ or CD8+ T cells sorted from blood, taken in a trial of the OX40 agonist ivuxolimab. The receptors were sampled from an adult with an advanced solid tumor such as melanoma, head and neck, liver or kidney cancer.

This chain joins TRBV6-1 and TRBJ2-7; D not resolved. The CDR3 consists of 12 residues. The germline V gene has CDR1 MNHNS and CDR2 SASEGT. Deletions cut 2 bases from V and 3 bases from J, with 5 bases between. The CDR3 here is CASSEYNYEQYV. CDR3 coding DNA: TGTGCCAGCAGTGAATATAACTACGAGCAGTACGTC.

The J gene is TRBJ1-1, the V gene TRBV7-8, with D possibly matching TRBD1 (5 bases). V gave up 1 base and J gave up 1 base, with 7 bases separating them. Germline V gene data show CDR1 as SGHVS and CDR2 as FQNEAQ. The CDR3 totals 14 residues. The DNA for the CDR3 is TGTGCCAGCAGCTTAGTTAGGGGGAACACTGAAGCTTTCTTT. It encodes CASSLVRGNTEAFF.

V usage is TRBV5-1 and J usage is TRBJ1-1; unclear D gene. Germline V CDR1 and CDR2: SGHRS, YFSETQ. V lost 1 base, J lost 0 bases, and 13 bases lay in between. The CDR3 sequence is 16 residues long. This chain's CDR3 is CASSLLGGPMNTEAFF. Here the CDR3 DNA reads TGCGCCAGCAGCTTGCTGGGTGGACCTATGAACACTGAAGCTTTCTTT.

In DNA, the CDR3 is TGTGCCAGCAGCGTGGGACAGATTAGCAATCAGCCCCAGCATTTT. It yields the protein CASSVGQISNQPQHF. This rearrangement joins TRBV9 to TRBJ1-5, with 7 positions matching TRBD1. The CDR3 length is 15 residues. The J segment lost 0 bases and the V segment lost 2 bases, leaving 2 bases of the junction unmatched. Germline CDR1 SGDLS, CDR2 YYNGEE.

The chain links TRBV10-3 to TRBJ1-4, with D possibly matching TRBD1 (5 bases). This CDR3 region has 14 residues. CDR1 and CDR2 (germline): ENHRY, SYGVKD. V gave up 10 bases and J gave up 0 bases, with 12 bases separating them. This CDR3 is CATRGGATNEKLFF. The CDR3 DNA is TGTGCCACCCGGGGGGGAGCAACTAATGAAAAACTGTTTTTT.

The rearrangement links TRBV6-5 to TRBJ2-7; 8 nucleotides agree with TRBD1. The trim removed 5 bases at V and 5 bases at J, leaving 8 bases unmatched. This CDR3 comprises 14 residues. Germline V gene sequence: CDR1 MNHEY, CDR2 SVGAGI. The CDR3 loop reads CASSLRTGSDEQYV. CDR3 bases: TGTGCCAGCAGTCTCAGGACAGGGAGCGACGAGCAGTACGTC.

The chain is built from TRBV18 and TRBJ1-1; D call uncertain. The length of the CDR3 is 14 residues. V lost 2 bases, J lost 1 base, and 8 bases lay in between. Germline CDR1 is KGHSH and CDR2 is LQKENI. In DNA form, the CDR3 reads TGTGCCAGCTCACCAGTCACCGCGAACACTGAAGCTTTCTTT. Its protein product is CASSPVTANTEAFF.

The J gene is TRBJ1-2, the V gene TRBV10-1, with D possibly matching TRBD1 (5 bases). Germline CDR1 reads WNHNN; CDR2 reads SYGVQD (reference sequence). There are 13 residues in the CDR3. Between the trimmed V and J ends, which lost 0 bases and 7 bases, there was a span of 9 bases. Written as DNA, the CDR3 is TGCGCCAGCAGTGAGTCGGGGACGGGTGGCTACACCTTC. This encodes CASSESGTGGYTF.

This chain uses TRBV6-5 with TRBJ2-2; tentative D call: TRBD1 (6 bases). V was pared by 5 bases and J by 1 base, with 8 bases between. Germline V CDR1 and CDR2: MNHEY, SVGAGI. The CDR3 has 14 amino acids. CDR3 DNA: TGTGCCAGCAGTCAGGGGATGAACACCGGGGAGCTGTTTTTT. It is translated as CASSQGMNTGELFF.

This chain joins TRBV5-6 and TRBJ1-6, with D possibly being TRBD1 (5 bases). Germline CDR1 reads SGHDT; CDR2 reads YYEEEE. Trimming took off 2 bases at V and 9 bases at J, with 15 bases between the two ends. CDR3 size: 15 residues. This chain's CDR3 is CASSFSGANFSPLHF. DNA for the CDR3: TGTGCCAGCAGCTTTTCTGGGGCTAATTTTTCACCCCTCCACTTT.

In its sample, this clone was seen a few times. This sequence joins TRBV11-2 and TRBJ2-7; 11 bases are a match to TRBD2. This CDR3 comprises 16 residues. Germline CDR1 SGHAT, CDR2 FQNNGV. J gave up 5 bases and V 4 bases, and 10 bases lay outside the gene matches. As DNA, the CDR3 is TGTGCCAGCAGCTCCACCGGGACTAGCGGTGCGAACGAGCAGTACTTC. Protein sequence: CASSSTGTSGANEQYF.

The chain couples TRBV11-3 to TRBJ1-5; D unresolved. This CDR3 is 19 amino acids long. CDR1 and CDR2 (germline): SGHNT, YENEEA. Between the trimmed V and J ends, which lost 3 bases and 2 bases, there was a span of 23 bases. The CDR3 sequence: CASSFPKAPSDPRNQPQHF. The DNA of the CDR3 is TGTGCCAGCAGCTTTCCTAAGGCCCCCTCCGACCCTCGCAATCAGCCCCAGCATTTT.